The present T cell receptor (beta chain) was sequenced within a study of T cells in Graves' hyperthyroidism and ophthalmopathy. Notes on the study in general: Most clonotypes expanded in the thyroid (above 0.001) were also present in blood.

J gave up 7 bases and V 11 bases, and 14 bases lay outside the gene matches. The CDR3 consists of 13 residues. The germline CDR1 and CDR2 sequences are SNHLY and FYNNEI. Amplification yielded TCR beta CDR3 regions, with RNA transcripts as the source. In the first-round RT-PCR of the TCR CDR3, the HTBI primer set was used. Each CDR3 protein gets one entry after TCRdb re-called the multiplex PCR reads with MiXCR. Of about 540,000 distinct CDR3 sequences listed, around 45% are singletons. As to this clonotype: Its antigen is as yet unknown.

Stable disease denoted Graves' hyperthyroidism without ophthalmopathy progression within 18 months. Criteria for exclusion of patients were uncontrolled infection, other autoimmune disease, pregnancy or lactation. The J gene is TRBJ2-7, the V gene TRBV2; 7 nucleotides agree with TRBD2. The clonotype comes from a woman younger than 35 with Graves' hyperthyroidism. Sequencing was done on a sample of peripheral blood or thyroid tissue (not recorded which). The CDR3 DNA reads TGTGCCCTGGGAGGGCCCGGGTCCTGGGAGCAGTACTTC. Protein product: CALGGPGSWEQYF.